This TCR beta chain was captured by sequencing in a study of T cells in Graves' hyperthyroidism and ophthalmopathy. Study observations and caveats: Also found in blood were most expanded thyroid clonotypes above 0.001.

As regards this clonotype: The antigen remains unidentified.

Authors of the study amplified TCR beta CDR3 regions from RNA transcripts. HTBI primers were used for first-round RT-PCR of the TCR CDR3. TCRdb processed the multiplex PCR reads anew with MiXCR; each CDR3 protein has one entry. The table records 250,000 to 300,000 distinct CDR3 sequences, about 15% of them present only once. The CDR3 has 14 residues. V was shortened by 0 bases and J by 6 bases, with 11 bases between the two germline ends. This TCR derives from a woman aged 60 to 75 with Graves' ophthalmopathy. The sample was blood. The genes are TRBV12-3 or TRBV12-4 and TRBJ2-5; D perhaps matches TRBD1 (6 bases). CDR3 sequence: CASSLASTGKTQYF. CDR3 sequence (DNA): TGTGCCAGCAGTTTAGCGTCGACAGGCAAGACCCAGTACTTC.